Sequencing of this T cell receptor (beta chain) was carried out in a study of post-analysis software for immune sequencing data. Study-wide context: Included among the disease courses, which were recorded for the cohort, were relapsing-remitting, secondary progressive and progressive-relapsing multiple sclerosis. Whole-study results and caveats: Multiple sclerosis was associated with a significant reduction in normalized Chao1 diversity relative to controls. TRBV5-6, TRBV5-1 and TRBV20-1 were among about 5 TRBV segments more frequent in patients than controls. F measure grouped same-batch samples tightly together.

Germline loops: CDR1 SGHTA, CDR2 FQGTGA. This CDR3 is 14 amino acids long. The table lists this clonotype with a few counts. Its target is unknown. The authors incorporated unique molecular identifiers into the TCR beta cDNA libraries. Researchers reported roughly 0.5 million cDNA molecules coming from roughly 1 to 10 million T cells. TCRdb re-analysed the PCR reads in MiXCR, keeping a single row per CDR3 protein. This sample has about 460,000 distinct CDR3 sequences; under 55% occur once, and the top ten carry around 10%. The V call is TRBV7-3, the J call TRBJ2-4; TRBD2 matches 7 bases. The assigned J gene may be wrong: the sequence end matches TRBJ2-5 better. Specimen: blood. This TCR came from a girl aged 5-17 years with multiple sclerosis. CDR3 bases: TGTGCCAGCAGCTTAAACGCGGGGGAAGAGACCCAGTACTTC. It translates to CASSLNAGEETQYF.